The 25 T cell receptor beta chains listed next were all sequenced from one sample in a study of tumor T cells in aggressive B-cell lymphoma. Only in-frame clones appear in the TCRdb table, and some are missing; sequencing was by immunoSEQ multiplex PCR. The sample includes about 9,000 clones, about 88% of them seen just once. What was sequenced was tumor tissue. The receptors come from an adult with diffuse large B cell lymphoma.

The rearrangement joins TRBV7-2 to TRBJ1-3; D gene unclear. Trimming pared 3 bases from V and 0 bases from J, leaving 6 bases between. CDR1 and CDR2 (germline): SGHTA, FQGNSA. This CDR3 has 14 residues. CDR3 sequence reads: CASSFKYSGNTIYF. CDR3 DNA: TGTGCCAGCAGCTTTAAATACTCTGGAAACACCATATATTTT.

Here the CDR3 DNA reads TGTGCCAGCAGTTACTCTCCGGGACAGGGAAGCAATGAGCAGTTCTTC. As protein: CASSYSPGQGSNEQFF. This sequence joins TRBV6-6 and TRBJ2-1; 9 bases map to TRBD1. J was trimmed by 6 bases and V by 0 bases; bases with no gene match: 6. Per germline, CDR1 MNHNY and CDR2 SVGAGI (reference sequence). This CDR3 contains 16 residues.

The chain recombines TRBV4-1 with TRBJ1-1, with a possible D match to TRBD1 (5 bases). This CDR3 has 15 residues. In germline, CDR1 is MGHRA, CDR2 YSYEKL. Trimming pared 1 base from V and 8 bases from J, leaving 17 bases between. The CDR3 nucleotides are TGCGCCAGCAGCCAAGTAACGACAGCCCAGGCCGAAGCTTTCTTT. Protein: CASSQVTTAQAEAFF.

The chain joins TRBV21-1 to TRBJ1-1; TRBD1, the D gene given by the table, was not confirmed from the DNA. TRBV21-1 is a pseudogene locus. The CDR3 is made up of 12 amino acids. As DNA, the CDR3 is TGTGCCAGCCCGGAAAGGGGGAGTGAAGCTTTCTTT. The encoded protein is CASPERGSEAFF.

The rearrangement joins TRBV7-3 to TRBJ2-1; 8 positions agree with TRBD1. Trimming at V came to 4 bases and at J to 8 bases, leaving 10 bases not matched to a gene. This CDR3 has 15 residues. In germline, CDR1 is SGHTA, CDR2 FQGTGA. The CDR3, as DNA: TGTGCCAGCAGCTCCCGACAGGGGAGGCGCGATGAGCAGTTCTTC. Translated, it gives CASSSRQGRRDEQFF.

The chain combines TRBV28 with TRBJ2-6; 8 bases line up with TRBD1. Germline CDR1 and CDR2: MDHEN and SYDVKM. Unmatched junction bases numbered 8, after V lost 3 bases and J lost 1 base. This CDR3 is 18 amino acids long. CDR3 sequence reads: CASSFMQGARSGANVLTF. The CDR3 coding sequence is TGTGCCAGCAGTTTCATGCAGGGGGCGCGGTCTGGGGCCAACGTCCTGACTTTC.

This chain's CDR3 is CASSPAPAGSYEQYF. The CDR3 nucleotides are TGTGCCAGCAGTCCGGCCCCCGCAGGCTCCTACGAGCAGTACTTC. V usage is TRBV5-6 and J usage is TRBJ2-7; unclear D gene. Germline CDR1 and CDR2: SGHDT and YYEEEE. Trimming took off 5 bases at V and 0 bases at J, with 15 bases between the two ends. The CDR3 sequence is 15 residues long.

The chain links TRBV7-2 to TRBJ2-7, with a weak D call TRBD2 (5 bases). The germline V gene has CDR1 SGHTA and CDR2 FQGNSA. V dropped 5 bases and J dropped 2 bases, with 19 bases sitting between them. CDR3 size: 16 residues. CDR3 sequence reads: CASSPRGGSRAYEQYF. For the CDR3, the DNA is TGTGCCAGCAGCCCCCGGGGTGGTAGTCGGGCCTACGAGCAGTACTTC.

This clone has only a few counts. Written as DNA, the CDR3 is TGTGCCAGTAGCCCCTGGGGGGGGGACACTGAAGCTTTCTTT. It encodes CASSPWGGDTEAFF. J is TRBJ1-1 and V is TRBV19, with a possible D match to TRBD1 (5 bases). The germline V gene encodes CDR1 LNHDA and CDR2 SQIVND (reference sequence). The V and J ends lost 6 bases and 3 bases respectively, with 14 bases between them. The CDR3 loop spans 14 amino acids.

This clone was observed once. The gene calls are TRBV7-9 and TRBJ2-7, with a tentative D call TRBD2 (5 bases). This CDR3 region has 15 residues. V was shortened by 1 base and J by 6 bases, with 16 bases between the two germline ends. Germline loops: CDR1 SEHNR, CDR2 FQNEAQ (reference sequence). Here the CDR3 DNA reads TGTGCCAGCAGCTTAGATGCCCTCATTCGGGGCGAGCAGTACTTC. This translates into CASSLDALIRGEQYF.

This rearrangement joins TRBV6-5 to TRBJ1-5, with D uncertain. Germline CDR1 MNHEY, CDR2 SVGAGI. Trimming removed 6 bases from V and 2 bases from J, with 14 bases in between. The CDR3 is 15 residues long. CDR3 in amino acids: CASSRDKWGNQPQHF. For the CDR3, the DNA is TGTGCCAGCAGCCGCGACAAGTGGGGCAATCAGCCCCAGCATTTT.

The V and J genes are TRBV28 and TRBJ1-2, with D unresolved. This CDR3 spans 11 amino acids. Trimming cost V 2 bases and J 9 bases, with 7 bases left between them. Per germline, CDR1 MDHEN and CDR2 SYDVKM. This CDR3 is CASSLRQSYTF. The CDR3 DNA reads TGTGCCAGCAGTTTAAGACAAAGCTACACCTTC.

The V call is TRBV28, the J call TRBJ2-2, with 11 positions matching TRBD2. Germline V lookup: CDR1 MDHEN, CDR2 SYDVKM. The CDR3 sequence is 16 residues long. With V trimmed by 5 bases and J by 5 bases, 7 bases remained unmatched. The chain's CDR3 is CASSRIAGGRTGELFF. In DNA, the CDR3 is TGTGCCAGCAGTCGTATAGCGGGGGGGCGTACCGGGGAGCTGTTTTTT. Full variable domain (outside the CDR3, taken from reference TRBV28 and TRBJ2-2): DVKVTQSSRYLVKRTGEKVFLECVQDMDHENMFWYRQDPGLGLRLIYFSYDVKMKEKGDIPEGYSVSREKKERFSLILESASTNQTSMYLCASSRIAGGRTGELFFGEGSRLTVL.

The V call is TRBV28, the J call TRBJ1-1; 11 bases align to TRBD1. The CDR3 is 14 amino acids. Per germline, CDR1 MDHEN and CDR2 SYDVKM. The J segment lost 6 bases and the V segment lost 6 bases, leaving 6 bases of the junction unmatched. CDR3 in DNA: TGTGCCAGCAGATCGGGACAGGGGGTTGCTGAAGCTTTCTTT. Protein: CASRSGQGVAEAFF. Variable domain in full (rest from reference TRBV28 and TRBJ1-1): DVKVTQSSRYLVKRTGEKVFLECVQDMDHENMFWYRQDPGLGLRLIYFSYDVKMKEKGDIPEGYSVSREKKERFSLILESASTNQTSMYLCASRSGQGVAEAFFGQGTRLTVV.

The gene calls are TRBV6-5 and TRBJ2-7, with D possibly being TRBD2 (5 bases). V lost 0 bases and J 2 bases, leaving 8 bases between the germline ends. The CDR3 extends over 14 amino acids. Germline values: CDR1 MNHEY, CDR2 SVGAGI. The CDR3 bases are TGTGCCAGCAGTTACTCAGGGAGCGCCTACGAGCAGTACTTC. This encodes CASSYSGSAYEQYF.

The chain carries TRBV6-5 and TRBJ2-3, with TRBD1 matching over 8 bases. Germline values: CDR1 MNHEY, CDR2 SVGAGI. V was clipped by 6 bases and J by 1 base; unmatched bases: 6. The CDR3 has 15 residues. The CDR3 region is CASSKTGAGTDTQYF. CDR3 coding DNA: TGTGCCAGCAGCAAGACAGGGGCCGGCACAGATACGCAGTATTTT.

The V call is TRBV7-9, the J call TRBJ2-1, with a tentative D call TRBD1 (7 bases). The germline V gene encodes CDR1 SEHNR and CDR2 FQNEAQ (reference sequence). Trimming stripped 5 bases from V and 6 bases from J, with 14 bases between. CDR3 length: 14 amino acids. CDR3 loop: CASSTNRGGNEQFF. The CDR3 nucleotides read TGTGCCAGCAGCACAAACAGGGGAGGCAATGAGCAGTTCTTC.

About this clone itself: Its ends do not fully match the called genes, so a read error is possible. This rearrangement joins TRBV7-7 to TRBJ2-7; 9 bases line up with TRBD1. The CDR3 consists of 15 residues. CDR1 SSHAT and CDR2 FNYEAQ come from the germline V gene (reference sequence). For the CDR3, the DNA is TGTGCTAGCAGCACGGGACAGGGAAGCTCCTACGAGCAGTACTTC. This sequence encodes CASSTGQGSSYEQYF. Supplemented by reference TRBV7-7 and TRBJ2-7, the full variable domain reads GAGVSQSPRYKVTKRGQDVTLRCDPISSHATLYWYQQALGQGPEFLTYFNYEAQPDKSGLPSDRFSAERPEGSISTLTIQRTEQRDSAMYRCASSTGQGSSYEQYFGPGTRLTVT.

CDR3 sequence: CASSIGGARGELFF. The CDR3 bases are TGTGCCAGTAGTATCGGGGGGGCTCGTGGGGAGCTGTTTTTT. The J gene is TRBJ2-2, the V gene TRBV19; 8 positions match TRBD2. Germline loops: CDR1 LNHDA, CDR2 SQIVND (reference sequence). The V gene end was trimmed by 3 bases and the J gene end by 8 bases; junction bases not matched to a gene: 5. This CDR3 has 14 amino acids.

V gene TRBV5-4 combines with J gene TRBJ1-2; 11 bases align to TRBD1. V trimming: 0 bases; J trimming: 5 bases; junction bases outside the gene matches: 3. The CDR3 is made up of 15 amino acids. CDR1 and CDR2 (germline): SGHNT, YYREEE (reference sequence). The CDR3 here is CASSLGTGGVYGYTF. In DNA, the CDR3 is TGTGCCAGCAGCTTGGGGACAGGGGGCGTATATGGCTACACCTTC.

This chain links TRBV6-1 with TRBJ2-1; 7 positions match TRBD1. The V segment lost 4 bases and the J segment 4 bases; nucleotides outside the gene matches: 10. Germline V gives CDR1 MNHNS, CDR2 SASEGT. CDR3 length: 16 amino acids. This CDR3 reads CASSGPGQATYNEQFF. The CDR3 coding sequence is TGTGCCAGCAGTGGCCCCGGACAGGCGACGTACAATGAGCAGTTCTTC.

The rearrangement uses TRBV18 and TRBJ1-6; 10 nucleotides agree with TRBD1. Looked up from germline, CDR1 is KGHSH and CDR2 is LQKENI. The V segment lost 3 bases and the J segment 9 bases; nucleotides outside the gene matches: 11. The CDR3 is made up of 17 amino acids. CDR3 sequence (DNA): TGTGCCAGCTCACCCAAATTGGGACAGGGGTTACGTTCACCCCTCCACTTT. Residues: CASSPKLGQGLRSPLHF.

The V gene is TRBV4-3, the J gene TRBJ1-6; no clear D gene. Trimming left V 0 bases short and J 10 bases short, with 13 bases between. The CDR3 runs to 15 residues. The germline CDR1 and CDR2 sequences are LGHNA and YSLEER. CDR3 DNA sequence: TGCGCCAGCAGCCAAGATTCCGGGGTAAGGTCACCCCTCCACTTT. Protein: CASSQDSGVRSPLHF.

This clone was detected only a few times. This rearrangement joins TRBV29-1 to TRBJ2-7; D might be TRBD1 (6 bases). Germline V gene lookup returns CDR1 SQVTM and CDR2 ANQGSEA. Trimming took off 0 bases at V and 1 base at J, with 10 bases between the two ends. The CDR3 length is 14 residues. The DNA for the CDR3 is TGCAGCGTTGAAGAGGGGCAGGGGTCCTACGAGCAGTACTTC. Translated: CSVEEGQGSYEQYF.

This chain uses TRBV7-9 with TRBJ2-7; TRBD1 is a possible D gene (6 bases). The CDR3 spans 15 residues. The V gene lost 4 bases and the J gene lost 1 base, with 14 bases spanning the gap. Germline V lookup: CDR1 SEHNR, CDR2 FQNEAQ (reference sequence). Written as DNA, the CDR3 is TGTGCCAGCAGCTCCGAGATGACAGGTTCCTACGAGCAGTACTTC. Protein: CASSSEMTGSYEQYF.